This T cell receptor beta chain was profiled in a study of long-term antiretroviral therapy in people with HIV. Study as a whole: Sampling started about a decade before the 2015 immediate-ART recommendation. Regarding the study as a whole: Clones with expansion before ART led the repertoire at all time points.

A note on this clone: Its antigen is currently unknown.

Run at survey level, the immunoSEQ assay was version v3.0. Produced via immunoSEQ multiplex PCR; TCRdb's table is partial and in-frame only. The data contain 20,000 to 30,000 clones, more than 85% of them seen just once; the ten biggest clones take up around 4%. Treatment of all HIV participants took place in the United States. Prior to DNA extraction, the samples held 1-10 million cryopreserved PBMC. The TCR comes from a woman aged 25 to 45 with HIV. Sequences were derived from unsorted PBMCs, sampled 1.9 years after starting antiretroviral therapy.

CDR3 DNA sequence: TGTGCCAGCAGTTTATTCGGGCAGGGGAGAAATAATTCACCCCTCCACTTT. It encodes CASSLFGQGRNNSPLHF. The V and J genes are TRBV28 and TRBJ1-6, with TRBD1 as a possible D gene (6 bases). CDR1 is MDHEN and CDR2 is SYDVKM in the germline V gene. V was clipped by 1 base and J by 5 bases, with 15 bases between them. The CDR3 is made up of 17 amino acids.